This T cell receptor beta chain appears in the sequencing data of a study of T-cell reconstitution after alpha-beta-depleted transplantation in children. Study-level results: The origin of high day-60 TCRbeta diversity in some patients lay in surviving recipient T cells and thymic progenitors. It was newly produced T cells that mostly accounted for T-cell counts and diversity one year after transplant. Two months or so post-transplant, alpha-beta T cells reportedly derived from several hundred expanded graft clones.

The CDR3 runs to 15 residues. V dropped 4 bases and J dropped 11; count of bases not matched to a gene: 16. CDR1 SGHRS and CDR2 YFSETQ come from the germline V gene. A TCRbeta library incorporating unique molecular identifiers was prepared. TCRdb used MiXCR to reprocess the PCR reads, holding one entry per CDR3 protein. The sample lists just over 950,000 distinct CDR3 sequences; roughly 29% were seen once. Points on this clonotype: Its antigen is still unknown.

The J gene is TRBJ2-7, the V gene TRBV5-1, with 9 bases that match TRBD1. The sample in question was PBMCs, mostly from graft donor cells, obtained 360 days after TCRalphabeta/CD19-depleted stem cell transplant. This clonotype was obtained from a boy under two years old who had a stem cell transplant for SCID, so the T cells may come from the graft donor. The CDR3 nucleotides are TGCGCCAGCAGCCCAACTCTTCTCCCAGGACAGGGGAAGTACTTC. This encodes CASSPTLLPGQGKYF.